What follows are 11 T cell receptor beta chains derived from one specimen sequenced in a study of blood T cells in healthy people across ages. A J-beta primer mix and a sample-barcoded 5' primer were used in a second PCR of roughly 7 to 12 cycles. Each CDR3 protein gets one entry after TCRdb re-called the 5' RACE reads with MiXCR. The repertoire consists of over 1,200,000 distinct CDR3 sequences, with roughly 64% occurring once and the leading ten covering 6.5% to 8.5%. Source material: blood. All receptors derive from a man between 18 and 35 years old in good health.

The CDR3 coding sequence is TGTGCCAGCGGAGGGACAGTCAATGAGCAGTTCTTC. Its translation is CASGGTVNEQFF. The rearrangement uses TRBV27 and TRBJ2-1; maybe TRBD1 (7 bases). The V end was cut by 8 bases, the J end by 6 bases, with 11 bases between. The germline CDR1 and CDR2 sequences are MNHEY and SMNVEV (reference sequence). The CDR3 has 12 residues.

CDR3 bases: TGCAGTGCTAGGGGTGTTGGCGAGACAGTCTTCGACCGAGAGACCCAGTACTTC. It is translated as CSARGVGETVFDRETQYF. The chain couples TRBV20-1 to TRBJ2-5; TRBD1 might be the D (5 bases). V lost 3 bases and J lost 4, with 27 bases in between. The CDR3 is 18 amino acids. The germline CDR1 and CDR2 sequences are DFQATT and SNEGSKA (reference sequence).

The V and J genes are TRBV6-5 and TRBJ2-5; perhaps TRBD1 as D (6 bases). The V gene lost 6 bases and the J gene lost 0 bases, with 14 bases spanning the gap. This CDR3 comprises 15 residues. CDR1 is MNHEY and CDR2 is SVGAGI in the germline V gene. The DNA for the CDR3 is TGTGCCAGCAGAACTATCCGGGACAACCAAGAGACCCAGTACTTC. Protein: CASRTIRDNQETQYF.

This clonotype showed up just a few times. The genes are TRBV11-2 and TRBJ2-3, with 12 bases that match TRBD2. Germline CDR1 is SGHAT and CDR2 is FQNNGV. V was clipped by 4 bases and J by 5 bases; unmatched bases: 7. This CDR3 region has 16 residues. Here the CDR3 DNA reads TGTGCCAGCAGCTCCCGACTAGCGGGAGCGGTAGATACGCAGTATTTT. As protein: CASSSRLAGAVDTQYF.

The chain is built from TRBV7-2 and TRBJ2-7; TRBD2 aligns across 8 bases. The CDR3 spans 14 residues. The germline gives CDR1 SGHTA, CDR2 FQGNSA. V lost 8 bases and J lost 0; bases outside the gene matches: 6. CDR3 sequence reads: CASVASGSSYEQYF. CDR3 DNA sequence: TGTGCCAGCGTCGCGAGCGGGAGCTCCTACGAGCAGTACTTC.

The gene calls are TRBV20-1 and TRBJ2-7, with D maybe TRBD2 (5 bases). V was shortened by 1 base and J by 7 bases, with 17 bases between the two germline ends. Germline V lookup: CDR1 DFQATT, CDR2 SNEGSKA (reference sequence). The length of the CDR3 is 14 residues. CDR3 bases: TGCAGTGCTAGAGCCGCCGCGGGTTTGGGTGAGCAGTACTTC. Amino acids: CSARAAAGLGEQYF.

This sequence joins TRBV11-2 and TRBJ1-1, with D unclear. Trimming removed 5 bases at V and 10 bases at J, with 17 bases between. CDR1 is SGHAT, CDR2 FQNNGV, per germline. This CDR3 region has 13 residues. DNA of the CDR3: TGTGCCAGCAGCCAGGAGCCGGGCGGAGGAGCTTTCTTT. Translation: CASSQEPGGGAFF.

The chain is built from TRBV2 and TRBJ2-7; D possibly corresponds to TRBD2 (7 bases). This CDR3 is 13 amino acids long. V was cut by 7 bases and J by 6 bases, with 16 bases left in between. CDR1 SNHLY and CDR2 FYNNEI come from the germline V gene. The CDR3 loop reads CASKGGQVVEQYF. DNA of the CDR3: TGTGCCAGCAAGGGGGGGCAGGTGGTCGAGCAGTACTTC.

The chain links TRBV9 to TRBJ1-1; D may be TRBD1 (5 bases). CDR3 size: 13 residues. CDR1 is SGDLS, CDR2 YYNGEE, per germline. This CDR3 reads CATSLRVGTEAFF. In DNA form, the CDR3 reads TGTGCTACGTCACTCAGGGTGGGGACTGAAGCTTTCTTT.

The chain recombines TRBV4-1 with TRBJ2-1; D may be TRBD2 (5 bases). Germline V gives CDR1 MGHRA, CDR2 YSYEKL. This CDR3 region has 15 residues. Between the trimmed V and J ends, which lost 1 base and 8 bases, there was a span of 15 bases. Here the CDR3 DNA reads TGCGCCAGCAGCCAAGGTCCAACTAGGTATTATGAGCAGTTCTTC. This translates into CASSQGPTRYYEQFF.

Only a few counts were recorded for this clonotype. The CDR3 protein is CASSWRAYEQYF. CDR3 nucleotide sequence: TGTGCCAGCAGTTGGCGGGCTTACGAGCAGTACTTC. The chain joins TRBV6-2 or TRBV6-3 to TRBJ2-7, with TRBD2 as a possible D gene (5 bases). The germline V gene has CDR1 MNHEY and CDR2 SVGEGT. V lost 4 bases, J lost 4 bases, and 8 bases lay in between. The CDR3 extends over 12 amino acids.